The 10 T cell receptor beta chains presented below share a single source sample, sequenced in a study of T cell responses to AZD1222 COVID-19 vaccine. The method was immunoSEQ multiplex PCR; TCRdb's version includes in-frame clones alone and lacks a portion of them. The table lists approximately 140,000 clones, about 91% of them singletons. The specimen was peripheral blood, collected on day 0 of AZD1222 vaccination. These receptors were collected from an adult in good health.

CDR3 DNA: TGCGCCAGCAGCTCCGAACCGGGACAGGGAACCCAAGCTTTCTTT. Protein: CASSSEPGQGTQAFF. This chain connects TRBV5-1 to TRBJ1-1; 9 bases are a match to TRBD1. The germline CDR1 and CDR2 sequences are SGHRS and YFSETQ. V was pared by 3 bases and J by 9 bases, with 12 bases of the junction left unmatched. This CDR3 is built from 15 residues.

The chain links TRBV20-1 to TRBJ2-7, with 9 bases matching TRBD1. The CDR3 contains 13 residues. The germline CDR1 and CDR2 sequences are DFQATT and SNEGSKA (reference sequence). The V and J ends lost 3 bases and 7 bases, in that order; junction bases with no gene match: 7. The CDR3, as DNA: TGCAGTGCTAGTAGGGACAGGGCGGAAGAGCAGTACTTC. This codes for CSASRDRAEEQYF.

This chain uses TRBV2 with TRBJ2-7; 7 bases fit TRBD2. Germline V gene data show CDR1 as SNHLY and CDR2 as FYNNEI. Trimming removed 8 bases from V and 0 bases from J; junction bases left unmatched: 4. This CDR3 region has 13 residues. CDR3 bases: TGTGCCAGCCGTTGGGACTACTCCTACGAGCAGTACTTC. The encoded protein is CASRWDYSYEQYF.

The chain employs TRBV7-8 and TRBJ2-7, with 7 bases fitting TRBD1. J lost 2 bases, V lost 5 bases, and 12 bases had no gene match. The CDR3 runs to 16 residues. Germline CDR1 reads SGHVS; CDR2 reads FQNEAQ. The chain's CDR3 is CASSPRRGRGTYEQYF. DNA of the CDR3: TGTGCCAGCAGCCCCCGAAGGGGCAGGGGGACCTACGAGCAGTACTTC.

The chain employs TRBV5-4 and TRBJ1-2; TRBD1 matches at 10 bases. This CDR3 has 15 amino acids. V was clipped by 4 bases and J by 8 bases; unmatched bases: 11. From germline, CDR1 is SGHNT and CDR2 YYREEE (reference sequence). The chain's CDR3 is CASSESDRGRRGYTF. Written as DNA, the CDR3 is TGTGCCAGCAGCGAGTCAGACAGGGGGCGTCGCGGCTACACCTTC.

The chain uses TRBV6-5 and TRBJ1-1; no reliable D call. The CDR3 is 14 amino acids. Trimming removed 7 bases at V and 1 base at J, with 13 bases between. The germline V gene has CDR1 MNHEY and CDR2 SVGAGI. In DNA, the CDR3 is TGTGCCAGCATAGTAGAGCGGGAGAACACTGAAGCTTTCTTT. Protein product: CASIVERENTEAFF.

The chain couples TRBV27 to TRBJ1-1, with a weak D call TRBD1 (5 bases). V gave up 7 bases and J gave up 0 bases, with 21 bases separating them. CDR3 size: 17 residues. CDR1 is MNHEY and CDR2 is SMNVEV in the germline V gene (reference sequence). The CDR3 DNA is TGTGCCAGCAACAGAAACTTCGGGACGGGAATGAACACTGAAGCTTTCTTT. It yields the protein CASNRNFGTGMNTEAFF.

CDR3 sequence reads: CATSIGRGQGKPQHF. The CDR3 bases are TGTGCCACCAGCATTGGAAGGGGGCAGGGTAAGCCCCAGCATTTT. The rearrangement links TRBV15 to TRBJ1-5, with TRBD1 matching 7 bases. The CDR3 runs 15 residues. With V trimmed by 4 bases and J by 8 bases, 11 bases remained unmatched. Germline V CDR1 and CDR2: LNHNV, YYDKDF (reference sequence).

CDR3 protein: CASRGQGRTGELFF. DNA of the CDR3: TGTGCCAGCCGCGGACAGGGAAGGACCGGGGAGCTGTTTTTT. The genes are TRBV6-5 and TRBJ2-2; 8 positions agree with TRBD1. Per germline, CDR1 MNHEY and CDR2 SVGAGI. Germline trimming cut 8 bases from V and 5 bases from J; bases unmatched to any gene: 7. CDR3 length: 14 residues.

V gene TRBV5-1 combines with J gene TRBJ2-3; 9 bases are shared with TRBD2. Trimming removed 0 bases from V and 1 base from J; junction bases left unmatched: 3. The germline V gene encodes CDR1 SGHRS and CDR2 YFSETQ. This CDR3 has 16 amino acids. CDR3 protein: CASSLGPSGGTDTQYF. CDR3 DNA: TGCGCCAGCAGCTTGGGGCCTAGCGGGGGCACAGATACGCAGTATTTT.